A single sample is the source of the 17 T cell receptor beta chains below, sequenced in a study of blood T cell repertoires in COVID-19. Using immunoSEQ multiplex PCR, the repertoire was profiled, and TCRdb retains in-frame clones only, with some absent. This table holds roughly 160,000 clones, about 87% found once. Source material: peripheral blood. These receptor sequences come from a woman older than 75 with COVID-19, enrolled during active disease.

This chain connects TRBV6-5 to TRBJ1-1, with D perhaps TRBD1 (5 bases). Germline assignment: CDR1 MNHEY and CDR2 SVGAGI. There are 12 residues in the CDR3. The V end lost 2 bases, the J end lost 10 bases, and 11 bases lay between the germline ends. DNA for the CDR3: TGTGCCAGCAGTTACGACAGAGCTACAGCTTTCTTT. The encoded protein is CASSYDRATAFF.

The chain is built from TRBV20-1 and TRBJ2-7; perhaps TRBD2 as D (6 bases). There are 17 residues in the CDR3. The ends were cut back, 3 bases at V and 4 bases at J, with 25 bases in the middle. Per germline, CDR1 DFQATT and CDR2 SNEGSKA (reference sequence). The CDR3 region is CSASPQSGGTRVYEQYF. Written as DNA, the CDR3 is TGCAGTGCTAGTCCTCAGTCAGGCGGGACGCGGGTTTACGAGCAGTACTTC.

V usage is TRBV19 and J usage is TRBJ2-1; 10 bases line up with TRBD2. CDR1 is LNHDA and CDR2 is SQIVND in the germline V gene (reference sequence). This CDR3 comprises 16 residues. V lost 10 bases, J lost 0 bases, and 9 bases stayed unmatched. CDR3 sequence reads: CATKSLAGVSYNEQFF. DNA of the CDR3: TGTGCCACTAAAAGTCTAGCGGGAGTCTCCTACAATGAGCAGTTCTTC.

The genes are TRBV3-1 (or the pseudogene TRBV3-2) and TRBJ2-7; D might be TRBD1 (5 bases). The CDR3 is 15 residues long. CDR1 is LGHDT, CDR2 YNNKEL, per germline (reference sequence). V was shortened by 0 bases and J by 1 base, with 10 bases between the two germline ends. CDR3 sequence reads: CASSQDVRTSYEQYF. For the CDR3, the DNA is TGTGCCAGCAGCCAAGATGTGCGGACATCCTACGAGCAGTACTTC.

This sequence joins TRBV2 and TRBJ1-6; D is possibly TRBD1 (5 bases). The CDR3 loop spans 13 amino acids. CDR1 is SNHLY, CDR2 FYNNEI, per germline. Trimming pared 6 bases from V and 7 bases from J, leaving 10 bases between. This chain's CDR3 is CASRAGQNSPLHF. The CDR3 bases are TGTGCCAGCAGGGCAGGACAAAATTCACCCCTCCACTTT.

The rearrangement uses TRBV19 and TRBJ2-2, with D possibly TRBD2 on 5 matching bases. Germline V gene sequence: CDR1 LNHDA, CDR2 SQIVND (reference sequence). Trimming removed 3 bases at V and 7 bases at J, with 15 bases between. The CDR3 runs to 15 residues. CDR3 DNA: TGTGCCAGTAGTATCCCTGAGGGTCTCGTCGGGGAGCTGTTTTTT. This sequence encodes CASSIPEGLVGELFF.

Here the CDR3 DNA reads TGTGCCAGCAGCCGGCCGGGACAGGGGGCGGAAGAGCAGTACTTC. It yields the protein CASSRPGQGAEEQYF. The chain links TRBV11-1 to TRBJ2-7; 12 bases map to TRBD1. In germline, CDR1 is SGHAT, CDR2 FQDESV (reference sequence). CDR3 length: 15 amino acids. J was trimmed by 7 bases and V by 5 bases; bases with no gene match: 9.

The V call is TRBV19, the J call TRBJ1-1; TRBD1 agrees at 8 bases. J lost 7 bases, V lost 5 bases, and 9 bases had no gene match. The CDR3 sequence is 14 residues long. Germline V gives CDR1 LNHDA, CDR2 SQIVND (reference sequence). For the CDR3, the DNA is TGTGCCAGTAGTGGAAGGACAGGGCAAGGTGAAGCTTTCTTT. Translating it yields CASSGRTGQGEAFF.

The chain is built from TRBV28 and TRBJ2-7; unclear D gene. Germline V lookup: CDR1 MDHEN, CDR2 SYDVKM. Trimming stripped 5 bases from V and 4 bases from J, with 9 bases between. CDR3 length: 12 residues. The CDR3 spells CASSLVVYEQYF. CDR3 in DNA: TGTGCCAGCAGTCTAGTAGTTTACGAGCAGTACTTC.

This clone appeared a few times. V usage is TRBV9 and J usage is TRBJ2-2; D remains ambiguous. CDR1 and CDR2 (germline): SGDLS, YYNGEE. The CDR3 spans 13 residues. The germline V and J ends were trimmed by 5 bases and 5 bases, with 10 bases remaining between them. CDR3 protein: CASSKEYTGELFF. CDR3 sequence (DNA): TGTGCCAGCAGTAAAGAGTATACCGGGGAGCTGTTTTTT.

A few counts support this clone. The rearrangement joins TRBV7-9 to TRBJ2-1, with 14 bases aligning to TRBD2. Germline V gives CDR1 SEHNR, CDR2 FQNEAQ (reference sequence). The CDR3 has 13 residues. V was clipped by 8 bases and J by 8 bases; unmatched bases: 2. The CDR3 bases are TGTGCCAGCGGACTAGCGGGAGGTCATGAGCAGTTCTTC. This gives the protein CASGLAGGHEQFF.

The chain is built from TRBV11-1 and TRBJ1-1, with 7 positions matching TRBD1. The CDR3 contains 14 residues. The trim removed 4 bases at V and 1 base at J, leaving 3 bases unmatched. Germline CDR1 and CDR2: SGHAT and FQDESV (reference sequence). The CDR3 nucleotides read TGTGCCAGCAGCTGGGGACAGCCGAACACTGAAGCTTTCTTT. This codes for CASSWGQPNTEAFF.

V and J are TRBV19 and TRBJ1-2, with 9 bases that match TRBD1. The ends lost 5 bases at V and 8 bases at J; junction bases unmatched: 6. The CDR3 sequence is 13 residues long. From germline, CDR1 is LNHDA and CDR2 SQIVND (reference sequence). The CDR3 sequence is CASSDRGENGYTF. In DNA form, the CDR3 reads TGTGCCAGTAGTGACAGGGGGGAGAACGGCTACACCTTC.

The rearrangement joins TRBV29-1 to TRBJ1-1; 7 nucleotides align to TRBD1. From germline, CDR1 is SQVTM and CDR2 ANQGSEA. The junction had 8 bases not matched to a gene; V was cut back by 7 bases and J by 0 bases. The CDR3 is 14 residues long. DNA for the CDR3: TGCAGCGCCGGGACAGCTATTATGAACACTGAAGCTTTCTTT. Translated: CSAGTAIMNTEAFF.

The gene calls are TRBV5-1 and TRBJ2-1; D remains ambiguous. This CDR3 has 12 amino acids. The V end was cut by 0 bases, the J end by 14 bases, with 12 bases between. Looked up from germline, CDR1 is SGHRS and CDR2 is YFSETQ. DNA of the CDR3: TGCGCCAGCAGCTTGGCCGAGGCTACCAAGTTCTTC. It yields the protein CASSLAEATKFF.

The rearrangement joins TRBV2 to TRBJ2-1, with 9 bases lining up with TRBD2. The trim removed 11 bases at V and 9 bases at J, leaving 11 bases unmatched. Germline V lookup: CDR1 SNHLY, CDR2 FYNNEI. This CDR3 is 13 amino acids long. CDR3 nucleotide sequence: TGTGCCCTCGGGTCGCGGGAGGGCTTTGAGCAGTTCTTC. The encoded protein is CALGSREGFEQFF.

CDR3 sequence reads: CASSHGGRGESAFF. The CDR3 bases are TGTGCCAGCAGCCATGGGGGCAGGGGTGAATCGGCTTTCTTT. The V and J genes are TRBV11-3 and TRBJ1-1; possibly TRBD1 for D (6 bases). Trimming pared 5 bases from V and 11 bases from J, leaving 21 bases between. CDR1 SGHNT and CDR2 YENEEA come from the germline V gene. This CDR3 has 14 amino acids.